This T cell receptor (beta chain) emerged from a study of OX40 agonist ivuxolimab in advanced cancers. Looking at the study overall: Given to patients was ivuxolimab, an agonistic anti-OX40 (CD134) antibody. The diagnoses of dose-escalation patients were hepatocellular carcinoma, melanoma, renal cell or head and neck cancer. A mean age of roughly 60 years, range about 23 to 90, was recorded, and around 85% were male. Study-wide points: CD4+ T cells averaged fewer expanded clones than CD8+ T cells.

Profiling relied on immunoSEQ multiplex PCR, and the TCRdb table lists in-frame clones only, not all of them. The table shows around 92,000 clones, with approximately 80% occurring only once. V lost 4 bases, J lost 8 bases, and 15 bases lay in between. The CDR3 has 13 amino acids. Germline V CDR1 and CDR2: SGHRS, YFSETQ. This clone was seen repeatedly, ten times or more. Antigen specificity is unknown. The origin of this receptor is an adult with an advanced solid tumor such as melanoma, head and neck, liver or kidney cancer. The chain carries TRBV5-1 and TRBJ1-2, with D uncertain. Source: CD4+ or CD8+ T cells sorted from blood, taken in a trial of the OX40 agonist ivuxolimab. The CDR3 sequence is CASSPTGHEGYTF. Written as DNA, the CDR3 is TGCGCCAGCAGCCCCACGGGCCACGAGGGCTACACCTTC.